A single TCR beta chain is shown here with its context. The record originates from a study of blood T cell repertoires in COVID-19. The wider study: From the United States, Italy and Spain came samples of acute and convalescent COVID-19.

Method: immunoSEQ multiplex PCR; TCRdb's copy keeps in-frame clones and lacks some. The data contain around 200,000 clones, around 83% of them singletons. CDR1 and CDR2 from the germline V gene are LNHDA and SQIVND (reference sequence). The CDR3 covers 15 residues. V shed 5 bases and J shed 6 bases, with 17 bases lying between them. The chain employs TRBV19 and TRBJ1-5; possible D gene TRBD1, 6 bases. The sample was peripheral blood. The sequence was obtained from a woman in her 40s with acute or convalescent COVID-19. The CDR3 region has the DNA TGTGCCAGTAGTGTTGATCTTTGGGGGCCTCAGCCCCAGCATTTT. Translating it yields CASSVDLWGPQPQHF.